This TCR beta chain was found in a study of T cell responses to AZD1222 COVID-19 vaccine. Study as a whole: Second-dose groups at about 4 or about 12 weeks were pooled. Study conclusions and caveats: Repertoire sampling occurred only after the peak T cell response.

Using immunoSEQ multiplex PCR, the repertoire was profiled, and TCRdb retains in-frame clones only, with some absent. The sample lists 100,000 to 150,000 clones, about 90% occurring once. The V gene's germline CDR1 is SGHTA and CDR2 FQGNSA. The CDR3 covers 13 residues. Deletions cut 3 bases from V and 8 bases from J, with 11 bases between. Worth noting for this clone: What it recognizes is unknown.

This sample comprised peripheral blood, obtained on day 0 of AZD1222 vaccination. This rearrangement joins TRBV7-2 to TRBJ1-5; tentative D call: TRBD1 (5 bases). The sequence came from an adult in good health. CDR3 in amino acids: CASSFGGGEPQHF. The CDR3 coding sequence is TGTGCCAGCAGCTTCGGGGGAGGTGAGCCCCAGCATTTT.